This TCR beta chain is from a study of shared clonotypes between healthy human individuals. Overall study findings and caveats: Clonotype sharing across several donors was observed for 5% to 6.5% of naive CD4 clonotypes. Memory subsets generally showed lower estimated richness than naive subsets. It was the few donors that limited the genetic and exposure-history diversity represented.

As processed by the authors: Filtering differed for immunoSEQ, which gave only junction sequences without quality scores. The repertoire was sequenced with immunoSEQ multiplex PCR; TCRdb's copy has only in-frame clones and lacks some. The V and J calls and the clone size are those of that table, but D and trimming were determined from the DNA. Of some 2.1 million clones in the sample, 80% to 95% were seen once. Terminally differentiated effector memory CD45RA+ cells were left out of the naive CD8 fraction, which was CD45RO-negative and positively selected for CCR7. V lost 6 bases and J lost 0, with 10 bases in between. The CDR3 sequence is 13 residues long. Per germline, CDR1 GTSNPN and CDR2 SVGIG (reference sequence). Points on this clone: Antigen unknown.

The sequenced sample consisted of naive CD8+ T cells from PBMCs. The source is a man aged 18 to 29 in good health. Some clones in this sample may be carry-over from other donors' samples. The V gene is TRBV30, the J gene TRBJ2-3; D is unresolved. The CDR3 DNA sequence: TGTGCCTGTCCAGCGACAAGCACAGATACGCAGTATTTT. Residues: CACPATSTDTQYF.